This entry lists 9 T cell receptor beta chains sequenced from one sample in a study of blood T cells in healthy people across ages. The use of a sample-barcoded 5' primer and a J-beta primer mix characterized a second PCR of about 7 to 12 cycles. A single record per CDR3 protein comes from TCRdb applying MiXCR to the 5' RACE reads. The repertoire holds 650,000 to 950,000 distinct CDR3 sequences, with approximately 44% as singletons. The sample consisted of blood. These receptors were obtained from a man aged 60 to 75 in good health.

The rearrangement joins TRBV12-3 or TRBV12-4 to TRBJ2-1; 7 positions match TRBD1. The CDR3 has 17 residues. V shed 4 bases and J 0 bases; nucleotides not matched to a gene: 9. The CDR3: CASSSANRGASYNEQFF. For the CDR3, the DNA is TGTGCCAGCAGTTCAGCAAACAGGGGCGCCTCCTACAATGAGCAGTTCTTC.

V gene TRBV29-1 combines with J gene TRBJ1-5, with 7 bases fitting TRBD1. This CDR3 has 15 residues. Trimming at V came to 7 bases and at J to 6 bases, leaving 15 bases not matched to a gene. The germline V gene encodes CDR1 SQVTM and CDR2 ANQGSEA. For the CDR3, the DNA is TGCAGCGCTTCCTATGGAACAGGGGACCTTCAGCCCCAGCATTTT. Encoded protein: CSASYGTGDLQPQHF.

The chain combines TRBV12-3 or TRBV12-4 with TRBJ2-7, with D tentatively TRBD2 (6 bases). This CDR3 comprises 13 residues. Trimming took 6 bases from V and 2 from J, leaving 11 bases between them. In DNA form, the CDR3 reads TGTGCCAGCAGGGGGGGAGTTACCTACGAGCAGTACTTC. Translated: CASRGGVTYEQYF.

This clonotype was seen a single time. This chain uses TRBV7-9 with TRBJ2-5; the match to TRBD1 covers 7 bases. The junction had 11 bases not matched to a gene; V was cut back by 7 bases and J by 0 bases. The length of the CDR3 is 16 residues. CDR1 is SEHNR and CDR2 is FQNEAQ in the germline V gene (reference sequence). Here the CDR3 reads CASNLTGTAYQETQYF. The CDR3 coding sequence is TGTGCCAGCAACCTAACCGGGACAGCGTACCAAGAGACCCAGTACTTC.

The V call is TRBV5-1, the J call TRBJ2-2; 7 nucleotides align to TRBD2. Germline V lookup: CDR1 SGHRS, CDR2 YFSETQ. CDR3 length: 13 residues. Trimming at V came to 7 bases and at J to 7 bases, leaving 7 bases not matched to a gene. CDR3 loop: CASRTSDIGELFF. The CDR3 region has the DNA TGCGCCAGCCGGACTAGTGACATCGGGGAGCTGTTTTTT.

Only one count was recorded for this clonotype. This rearrangement joins TRBV6-6 to TRBJ1-6; a possible D gene is TRBD1 (5 bases). Germline CDR1 MNHNY, CDR2 SVGAGI (reference sequence). V was cut by 5 bases and J by 0 bases, with 8 bases left in between. CDR3 length: 15 amino acids. The CDR3 DNA follows: TGTGCCAGCAGTACGGGGACCTCCTATAATTCACCCCTCCACTTT. It codes for CASSTGTSYNSPLHF.

The chain recombines TRBV20-1 with TRBJ2-7; perhaps TRBD1 as D (6 bases). The J call may be mistaken, given a closer DNA end match to TRBJ2-5. The length of the CDR3 is 13 residues. Germline V gene data show CDR1 as DFQATT and CDR2 as SNEGSKA (reference sequence). The CDR3 loop is CSASKTGKGTQYF. CDR3 nucleotides: TGCAGTGCAAGCAAAACAGGGAAAGGGACCCAGTACTTC.

The J gene is TRBJ2-7, the V gene TRBV6-5, with D possibly called TRBD1 or TRBD2 (5 bases each). The CDR3 consists of 12 residues. V gave up 11 bases and J gave up 0 bases, with 11 bases separating them. CDR1 is MNHEY and CDR2 is SVGAGI in the germline V gene. The CDR3 loop is CAAPRGSYEQYF. CDR3 nucleotides: TGTGCCGCACCGAGGGGCTCCTACGAGCAGTACTTC.

Many counts were recorded for this clonotype. The V call is TRBV7-3, the J call TRBJ2-2; D is tentatively TRBD1 or TRBD2 (5 bases each). Trimming removed 0 bases at V and 7 bases at J, with 6 bases between. The length of the CDR3 is 13 residues. The germline V gene has CDR1 SGHTA and CDR2 FQGTGA. CDR3 nucleotides: TGTGCCAGCAGCTTAACGGGGGACGGGGAGCTGTTTTTT. Translating gives CASSLTGDGELFF. The whole variable domain, filled in from reference TRBV7-3 and TRBJ2-2, reads GAGVSQTPSNKVTEKGKYVELRCDPISGHTALYWYRQSLGQGPEFLIYFQGTGAADDSGLPNDRFFAVRPEGSVSTLKIQRTERGDSAVYLCASSLTGDGELFFGEGSRLTVL.